This T cell receptor beta chain is from a study of blood T cells in healthy people across ages (dated by TCRdb to the mid-2010s). Study-wide context: In model experiments, roughly one uniquely barcoded TCR beta cDNA molecule per two T cells was captured by template switching. To avoid experimental bias, donors of different ages were distributed randomly across sequencing lanes. Using the same blood draw, the study looked at two additional independent replicas of 1 million unique cDNA reads for two donors, one aged 18 to 29 and the other aged 80 or older. The donors were divided into four age groups: young (average about 15 years), middle-aged (roughly 42), aged (approximately 62) and long-lived (about 84). To track age-related changes in TCR beta repertoire diversity, the study relied on deep sequencing normalized with unique cDNA molecular identifiers. Broad study findings and their caveats: Total diversity estimates from one million sequenced T cells were considered lower bounds and underestimates. Conclusive comparison of naive and antigen-experienced compartments was prevented by the profiling of bulk unsorted PBMCs. Observed TCR beta diversity per million T cells fell roughly linearly with age, and a significant reduction was already apparent by age roughly 40. The long-lived group showed more naive CD4+ T cells, fewer expanded clones and increased TCR diversity than the aged group, suggesting age selection. Observed TCR beta diversity correlated strongly with the percentage of naive T cells measured by flow cytometry. Because donor CMV infection status was unknown, age-related changes in expanded clonotypes were potentially confounded.

The CDR3 holds 19 amino acids from the cysteine to the phenylalanine. Just CDR3 DNA is preserved here, 57 bases in frame from base 1. Trimming accounts for 4 bases at V and 2 bases at J, while the number of junction bases matched to no gene is 16. CDR1 and CDR2 are read off the germline V gene as MDHEN and SYDVKM. This clonotype has a handful of counts. This clone's antigen is unknown. No base quality information exists; no much larger clone differs at one position. Libraries were prepared through 5' RACE. These reads were obtained on an Illumina HiSeq 2500. The second PCR ran for roughly 6 to 11 cycles and used a J-beta primer mix along with a sample-barcoded 5' primer. A unique molecular identifier was introduced onto each TCR beta cDNA molecule by a template-switch 5' adaptor carrying 12 random nucleotides. At least 2.5 million CDR3-containing paired-end reads were obtained from each sample. First-strand cDNA was synthesized from all RNA with the Mint cDNA synthesis kit, primed by a TRBC-specific oligonucleotide. Following uracil-DNA glycosylase treatment, all cDNA underwent a first 18-cycle PCR with the universal primers M1SS and BC2_uni_R. Under the source paper's analysis protocol: Each sample was normalized by randomly selecting 1 million high-quality reads, each carrying a distinct molecular identifier. Reads sharing molecular identifiers were discarded rather than binned into consensus sequences. MiTCR, set to a Q25 quality threshold and the strictest error-elimination algorithm, was used for CDR3 identification, clonotype clustering and error correction. A nonparametric unseen species model using Euler transformation provided a lower-bound estimate of total TCR beta diversity. TCRdb itself trimmed the public reads at Q25 with fastp, ran MiXCR and retained productive beta chains. CDR3 protein sequences are deduplicated, and each keeps its most common genes and DNA. The V and J calls were not made by the authors but by TCRdb's processing. Within this sample are roughly 1.5 million distinct CDR3 sequences, with approximately 42% of them counted one time only. About 4% of the sample comes from the top ten.

Systemically healthy Caucasian individuals from Russia, approximately 39 in total and aged about 6 to 100 years, were included as donors. Approximately 10 milliliters of peripheral blood were collected from each donor into EDTA-treated Vacutainer tubes. PBMCs were isolated by Ficoll-Paque density-gradient centrifugation, with at least 6 million obtained per sample. Total RNA was extracted from PBMCs with Trizol reagent, with at least 6 micrograms obtained per sample. Naive CD45RAhigh/CD27high T cell percentages were measured by flow cytometry on a PBMC aliquot from every donor. Sequencing was carried out using blood. The chain was built from TRBV28 and TRBJ2-5, with 10 bases matching TRBD2. The TCR comes from a woman under 30 in good health. The nucleotide sequence is given as TGTGCCAGCAGTTCACCGTTCTTGGAGTCTAGCGGGAGTCAAGAGACCCAGTACTTC. Translated, this is CASSSPFLESSGSQETQYF.